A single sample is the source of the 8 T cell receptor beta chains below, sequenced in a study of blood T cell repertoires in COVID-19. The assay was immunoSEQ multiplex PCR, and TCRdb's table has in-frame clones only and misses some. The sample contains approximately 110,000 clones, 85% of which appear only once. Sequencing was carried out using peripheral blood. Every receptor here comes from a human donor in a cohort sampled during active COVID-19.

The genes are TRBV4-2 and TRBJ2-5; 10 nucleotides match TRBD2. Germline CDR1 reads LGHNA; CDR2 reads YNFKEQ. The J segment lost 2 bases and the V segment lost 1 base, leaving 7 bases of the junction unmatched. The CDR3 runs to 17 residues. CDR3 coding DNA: TGTGCCAGCAGCCAAGTGGTCTCTAGCGGGGGTCAAGAGACCCAGTACTTC. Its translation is CASSQVVSSGGQETQYF.

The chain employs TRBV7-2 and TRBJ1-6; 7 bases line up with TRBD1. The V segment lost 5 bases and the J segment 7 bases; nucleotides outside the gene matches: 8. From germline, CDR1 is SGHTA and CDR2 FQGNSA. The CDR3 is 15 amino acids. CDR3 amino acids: CASSTRQGRNSPLHF. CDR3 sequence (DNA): TGTGCCAGCAGCACCCGACAGGGCCGCAATTCACCCCTCCACTTT.

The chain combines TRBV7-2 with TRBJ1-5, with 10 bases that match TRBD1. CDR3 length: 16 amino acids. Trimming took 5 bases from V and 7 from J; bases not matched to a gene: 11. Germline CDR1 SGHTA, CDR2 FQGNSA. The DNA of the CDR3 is TGTGCCAGCAGCCCGACCGGGACAGGGGCCAGACAGCCCCAGCATTTT. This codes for CASSPTGTGARQPQHF.

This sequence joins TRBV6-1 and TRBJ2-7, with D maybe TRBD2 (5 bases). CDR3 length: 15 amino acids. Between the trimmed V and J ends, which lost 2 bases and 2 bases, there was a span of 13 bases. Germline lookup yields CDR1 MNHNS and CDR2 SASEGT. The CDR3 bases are TGTGCCAGCAGTGAAAGTGTAGGGAGACCCTACGAGCAGTACTTC. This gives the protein CASSESVGRPYEQYF.

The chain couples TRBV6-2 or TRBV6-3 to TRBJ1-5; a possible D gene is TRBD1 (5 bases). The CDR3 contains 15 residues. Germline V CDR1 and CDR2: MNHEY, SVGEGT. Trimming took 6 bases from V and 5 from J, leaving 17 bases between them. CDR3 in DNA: TGTGCCAGCAGCACTCCGGGTCGGGGGTATCAGCCCCAGCATTTT. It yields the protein CASSTPGRGYQPQHF.

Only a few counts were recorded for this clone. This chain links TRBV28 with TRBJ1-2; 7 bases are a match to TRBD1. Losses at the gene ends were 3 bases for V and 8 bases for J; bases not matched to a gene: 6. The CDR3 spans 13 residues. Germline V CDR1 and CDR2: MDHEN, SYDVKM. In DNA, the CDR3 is TGTGCCAGCAGTTTCTCCGGGACAGTAGGCTACACCTTC. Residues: CASSFSGTVGYTF.

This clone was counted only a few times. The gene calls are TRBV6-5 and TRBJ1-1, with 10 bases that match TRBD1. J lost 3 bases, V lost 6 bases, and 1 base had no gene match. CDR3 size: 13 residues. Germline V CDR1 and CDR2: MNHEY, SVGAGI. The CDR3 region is CASRGTGDTEAFF. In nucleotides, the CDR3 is TGTGCCAGCAGGGGGACAGGGGACACTGAAGCTTTCTTT.

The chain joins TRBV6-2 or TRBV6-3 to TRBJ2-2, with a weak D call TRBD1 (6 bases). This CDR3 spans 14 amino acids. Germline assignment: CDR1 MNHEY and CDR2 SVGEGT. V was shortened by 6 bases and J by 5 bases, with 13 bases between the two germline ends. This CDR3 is CASSKGQLTGELFF. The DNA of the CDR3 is TGTGCCAGCAGCAAGGGACAACTGACCGGGGAGCTGTTTTTT.